What follows are 19 T cell receptor beta chains derived from one specimen sequenced in a study of OX40 agonist ivuxolimab in advanced cancers. The method was immunoSEQ multiplex PCR; TCRdb's version includes in-frame clones alone and lacks a portion of them. This sample yields roughly 70,000 clones, of which roughly 80% are seen a single time; 0.4% to 0.5% belongs to the top ten. The sample consisted of CD4+ or CD8+ T cells sorted from blood, taken in a trial of the OX40 agonist ivuxolimab. These receptors originate from an adult with an advanced solid tumor such as melanoma, head and neck, liver or kidney cancer.

The chain has TRBV9 and TRBJ2-5; either TRBD1 or TRBD2 may fit D (6 bases each). The CDR3 is 15 amino acids. Germline V gives CDR1 SGDLS, CDR2 YYNGEE. Trimming took 0 bases from V and 5 from J, leaving 14 bases between them. DNA for the CDR3: TGTGCCAGCAGCGTAGCTGGGGGGCTTCAGGAGACCCAGTACTTC. Protein: CASSVAGGLQETQYF.

The chain joins TRBV10-1 to TRBJ1-1; D is uncertain. Germline V gene data show CDR1 as WNHNN and CDR2 as SYGVQD (reference sequence). V lost 7 bases and J lost 3, with 12 bases in between. CDR3 length: 13 amino acids. The CDR3 sequence: CASKTGLDTEAFF. The CDR3 DNA reads as TGCGCCAGCAAGACGGGGTTGGACACTGAAGCTTTCTTT.

This chain links TRBV7-9 with TRBJ2-7; D possibly corresponds to TRBD2 (7 bases). Germline V lookup: CDR1 SEHNR, CDR2 FQNEAQ (reference sequence). The CDR3 covers 15 residues. V lost 5 bases, J lost 3 bases, and 17 bases lay in between. The DNA for the CDR3 is TGTGCCAGCAGCCAGGGGCTCGGGGGGATCTACGAGCAGTACTTC. Translation gives CASSQGLGGIYEQYF.

The chain is built from TRBV4-1 and TRBJ2-2, with D hard to call. From germline, CDR1 is MGHRA and CDR2 YSYEKL. The CDR3 totals 14 residues. The germline V and J ends were trimmed by 5 bases and 4 bases, with 11 bases remaining between them. CDR3: CASSTDLRTGELFF. CDR3 nucleotides: TGCGCCAGCAGCACGGACCTGCGCACCGGGGAGCTGTTTTTT.

The chain carries TRBV19 and TRBJ2-5, with D possibly TRBD1 on 6 matching bases. The ends were cut back, 7 bases at V and 2 bases at J, with 11 bases in the middle. This CDR3 region has 13 residues. Germline loops: CDR1 LNHDA, CDR2 SQIVND (reference sequence). The chain's CDR3 is CASKPRGQETQYF. In nucleotides, the CDR3 is TGTGCCAGTAAGCCAAGGGGGCAAGAGACCCAGTACTTC.

The chain has TRBV27 and TRBJ2-2, with TRBD2 matching 7 bases. V gave up 8 bases and J gave up 2 bases; unmatched junction bases: 20. Germline V gene data show CDR1 as MNHEY and CDR2 as SMNVEV (reference sequence). This CDR3 is 19 amino acids long. In DNA form, the CDR3 reads TGTGCCAGCCTCGCGCTAGGGAGCGGGGCCCCCCAAAACACCGGGGAGCTGTTTTTT. Translation: CASLALGSGAPQNTGELFF.

The V call is TRBV5-5, the J call TRBJ1-2, with TRBD1 as a possible D gene (6 bases). V lost 7 bases, J lost 0 bases, and 16 bases lay in between. The germline gives CDR1 SGHKS, CDR2 YYEKEE (reference sequence). The CDR3 has 15 residues. The CDR3 region is CASSLAGTTNYGYTF. The CDR3 region has the DNA TGTGCCAGCTCCTTGGCCGGGACAACTAACTATGGCTACACCTTC.

The gene calls are TRBV6-6 and TRBJ1-3; D unresolved. V lost 5 bases to trimming and J lost 3 bases, with 11 bases between them. The V gene's germline CDR1 is MNHNY and CDR2 SVGAGI (reference sequence). The CDR3 is 14 residues long. As DNA, the CDR3 is TGTGCCAGCAGTCCCCGGGGAGGTGGAAACACCATATATTTT. Amino acids: CASSPRGGGNTIYF.

The rearrangement joins TRBV10-3 to TRBJ1-1, with 9 bases lining up with TRBD1. Germline V gives CDR1 ENHRY, CDR2 SYGVKD. Losses at the gene ends were 3 bases for V and 4 bases for J; bases not matched to a gene: 15. CDR3 size: 18 residues. The CDR3 reads CAISDSPGQGQVVTEAFF. The DNA of the CDR3 is TGTGCCATCAGTGATTCGCCGGGACAGGGTCAGGTTGTCACTGAAGCTTTCTTT.

This clone was picked up one time. The genes are TRBV5-1 and TRBJ1-1; 8 bases fit TRBD1. After removal of 2 bases from V and 5 bases from J, the junction contained 2 bases not matched to a gene. The CDR3 contains 13 residues. Germline CDR1 SGHRS, CDR2 YFSETQ. The CDR3 loop is CASSLQGGTEAFF. For the CDR3, the DNA is TGCGCCAGCAGCTTACAGGGGGGGACTGAAGCTTTCTTT.

This rearrangement joins TRBV29-1 to TRBJ2-1, with 10 bases aligning to TRBD1. V shed 6 bases and J 7 bases; nucleotides not matched to a gene: 9. There are 14 residues in the CDR3. CDR1 SQVTM and CDR2 ANQGSEA come from the germline V gene. The CDR3 sequence is CSVTPDRGANEQFF. CDR3 sequence (DNA): TGCAGCGTAACCCCGGACAGGGGGGCGAATGAGCAGTTCTTC.

The gene calls are TRBV6-6 and TRBJ1-5, with D maybe TRBD1 (5 bases). This CDR3 is 13 amino acids long. Germline CDR1 reads MNHNY; CDR2 reads SVGAGI (reference sequence). Between the trimmed V and J ends, which lost 6 bases and 0 bases, there was a span of 6 bases. DNA of the CDR3: TGTGCCAGCAGACAGGATAGCAATCAGCCCCAGCATTTT. Its protein product is CASRQDSNQPQHF.

V gene TRBV25-1 combines with J gene TRBJ2-1; either TRBD1 or TRBD2 may supply D (5 bases each). The CDR3 is 13 amino acids. Germline assignment: CDR1 MGHDK and CDR2 SYGVNS. V was shortened by 2 bases and J by 9 bases, with 11 bases between the two germline ends. The CDR3 loop is CASSERRDGEQFF. The DNA of the CDR3 is TGTGCCAGCAGTGAACGCCGGGACGGTGAGCAGTTCTTC.

CDR3 sequence (DNA): TGCGCCAGCAGCATAGGGCTAGCTAACTATGGCTACACCTTC. This gives the protein CASSIGLANYGYTF. J is TRBJ1-2 and V is TRBV5-1; D call uncertain. Trimming pared 4 bases from V and 0 bases from J, leaving 10 bases between. Germline V gene sequence: CDR1 SGHRS, CDR2 YFSETQ. CDR3 length: 14 residues. The whole variable domain, remainder taken from reference TRBV5-1 and TRBJ1-2, is KAGVTQTPRYLIKTRGQQVTLSCSPISGHRSVSWYQQTPGQGLQFLFEYFSETQRNKGNFPGRFSGRQFSNSRSEMNVSTLELGDSALYLCASSIGLANYGYTFGSGTRLTVV.

This clone was seen a handful of times. The chain uses TRBV7-2 and TRBJ1-5; D gene ambiguous. V lost 3 bases, J lost 9 bases, and 15 bases lay in between. The germline gives CDR1 SGHTA, CDR2 FQGNSA. This CDR3 is 14 amino acids long. The CDR3 is CASSLDAEAWPQHF. CDR3 bases: TGTGCCAGCAGCTTGGACGCCGAGGCTTGGCCCCAGCATTTT.

The rearrangement joins TRBV9 to TRBJ1-2; tentatively, D is TRBD1 (5 bases). CDR1 SGDLS and CDR2 YYNGEE come from the germline V gene. The V end lost 4 bases, the J end lost 5 bases, and 15 bases lay between the germline ends. There are 14 residues in the CDR3. The CDR3 loop reads CASSPGKGTYGYTF. For the CDR3, the DNA is TGTGCCAGCAGCCCCGGGAAGGGGACTTATGGCTACACCTTC.

The chain carries TRBV29-1 and TRBJ2-5; TRBD2 aligns across 7 bases. J was trimmed by 4 bases and V by 4 bases; bases with no gene match: 9. Per germline, CDR1 SQVTM and CDR2 ANQGSEA. This CDR3 contains 14 residues. DNA for the CDR3: TGCAGCGTTGTGGGGGGGGACTTTACAGAGACCCAGTACTTC. This gives the protein CSVVGGDFTETQYF.

The V gene is TRBV2, the J gene TRBJ1-6; the match to TRBD1 covers 9 bases. The CDR3 loop spans 15 amino acids. Looked up from germline, CDR1 is SNHLY and CDR2 is FYNNEI. The V gene end was trimmed by 6 bases and the J gene end by 9 bases; junction bases not matched to a gene: 9. CDR3 in DNA: TGTGCCAGCAGAGAACAGGGGGCGAGAACTTCACCCCTCCACTTT. Translation gives CASREQGARTSPLHF.

The rearrangement links TRBV5-5 to TRBJ1-4; TRBD1 might be the D (6 bases). Germline V gene sequence: CDR1 SGHKS, CDR2 YYEKEE (reference sequence). The CDR3 length is 15 residues. V was cut by 4 bases and J by 4 bases, with 14 bases left in between. The CDR3 nucleotides read TGTGCCAGCAGCCCGGGGGCAGTCCTTAATGAAAAACTGTTTTTT. It translates to CASSPGAVLNEKLFF.